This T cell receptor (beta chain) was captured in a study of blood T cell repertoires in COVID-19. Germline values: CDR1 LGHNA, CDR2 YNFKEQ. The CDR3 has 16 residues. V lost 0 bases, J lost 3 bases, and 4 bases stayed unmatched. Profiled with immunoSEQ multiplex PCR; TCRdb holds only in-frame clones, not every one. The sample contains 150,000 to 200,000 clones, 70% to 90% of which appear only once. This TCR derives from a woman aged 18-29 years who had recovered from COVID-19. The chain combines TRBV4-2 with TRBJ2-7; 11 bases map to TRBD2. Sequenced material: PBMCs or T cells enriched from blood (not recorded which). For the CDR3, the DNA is TGTGCCAGCAGCCAAGATCCTAGCGGGGGGTACTACGAGCAGTACTTC. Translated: CASSQDPSGGYYEQYF.